This T cell receptor (beta chain) comes out of a study of cytomegalovirus exposure and HLA in healthy donors. Study results and caveats: As a later analysis revealed, the rate of TCR association differed by HLA locus, with DRB1 most and HLA-C fewest. The authors later linked a missense DCLRE1C variant to TCR beta V- and J-gene trimming.

Of note for this clone: Its target is unknown.

The PCR was carried out with 60 Vbeta primers and 13 Jbeta primers. Using immunoSEQ multiplex PCR, the repertoire was profiled, and TCRdb retains in-frame clones only, with some absent. The sample lists 100,000 to 150,000 clones; roughly 75% were seen once. The origin of this receptor is a man under 40 in good health and CMV-seropositive. The sequenced sample consisted of PBMCs.

CDR3: CASSVASFPYEQYF. DNA for the CDR3: TGTGCCAGCAGCGTAGCCAGTTTTCCCTACGAGCAGTACTTC. The chain employs TRBV9 and TRBJ2-7; D remains unclear. Trimming cost V 0 bases and J 2 bases, with 9 bases left between them. CDR3 length: 14 amino acids. The germline V gene has CDR1 SGDLS and CDR2 YYNGEE. Based on the CDR3 plus reference TRBV9 and TRBJ2-7, the full variable domain is DSGVTQTPKHLITATGQRVTLRCSPRSGDLSVYWYQQSLDQGLQFLIQYYNGEERAKGNILERFSAQQFPDLHSELNLSSLELGDSALYFCASSVASFPYEQYFGPGTRLTVT.